The source of this T cell receptor (beta chain) is a study of cytomegalovirus exposure and HLA in healthy donors. Study-wide background: Around 200 million T cells yielded approximately 100 million unique TCR beta sequences, as an earlier analysis found.

This CDR3 comprises 16 residues. Trimming stripped 0 bases from V and 0 bases from J, with 11 bases between. Germline loops: CDR1 SGHAT, CDR2 FQNNGV. The study, taken as a whole, reports: The records held CMV serostatus as the only immune exposure information.

Both 60 Vbeta primers and 13 Jbeta primers went into the PCR. Using immunoSEQ multiplex PCR, the repertoire was profiled, and TCRdb retains in-frame clones only, with some absent. The table has 130,000 or so clones, more than 75% seen once. About this clone itself: Antigen unknown.

Sequenced input: PBMCs. This TCR was recovered from a man aged 35-49 years in good health and CMV-seronegative. J is TRBJ1-2 and V is TRBV11-2, with no clear D. The CDR3 reads CASSLEQVSANYGYTF. In DNA form, the CDR3 reads TGTGCCAGCAGCTTAGAACAAGTCTCAGCTAACTATGGCTACACCTTC.